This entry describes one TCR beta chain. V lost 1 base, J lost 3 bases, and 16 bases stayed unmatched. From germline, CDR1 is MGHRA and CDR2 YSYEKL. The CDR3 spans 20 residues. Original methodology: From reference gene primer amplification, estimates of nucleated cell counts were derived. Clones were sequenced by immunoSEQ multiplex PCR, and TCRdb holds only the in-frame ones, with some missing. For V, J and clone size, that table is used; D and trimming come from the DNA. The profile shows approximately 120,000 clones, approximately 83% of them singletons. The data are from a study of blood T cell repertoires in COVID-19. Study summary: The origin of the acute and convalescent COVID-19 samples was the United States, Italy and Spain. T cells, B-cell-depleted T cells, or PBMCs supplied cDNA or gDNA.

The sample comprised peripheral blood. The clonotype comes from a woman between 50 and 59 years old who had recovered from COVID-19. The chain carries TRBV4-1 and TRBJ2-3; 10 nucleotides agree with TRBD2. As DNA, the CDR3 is TGCGCCAGCAGCCAAGTATGGAGCGGGAGGGCCGGGGTTGCGACAGATACGCAGTATTTT. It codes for CASSQVWSGRAGVATDTQYF.